Only a few counts were recorded for the clone carrying this TCR beta chain. What it recognizes is unknown. The CDR3 covers 13 residues. Per germline, CDR1 LNHDA and CDR2 SQIVND (reference sequence). V shed 3 bases and J shed 4 bases, with 9 bases lying between them. This entry is derived from a study of T cells in Graves' hyperthyroidism and ophthalmopathy. Uncontrolled infection, other autoimmune disease, pregnancy or lactation disqualified patients from enrolment. Cells are PBMCs isolated from about 10 ml of fresh blood. The study, taken as a whole, reports: Within blood appeared most thyroid clonotypes that had expanded above 0.001.

TCR beta CDR3 sequences were amplified from RNA transcripts. Initially, a first-round RT-PCR of the TCR CDR3 employed the HTBI primer set. TCRdb called the multiplex PCR reads again in MiXCR, with one record for every CDR3 protein. The table lists 550,000 to 800,000 distinct CDR3 sequences, about 15% of them singletons. V usage is TRBV19 and J usage is TRBJ2-5; D remains unclear. The sequence derives from a young man with Graves' hyperthyroidism. Sequencing was performed on blood. The CDR3 spells CASSMARAETQYF. The DNA of the CDR3 is TGTGCCAGTAGTATGGCTAGGGCAGAGACCCAGTACTTC. Together with reference TRBV19 and TRBJ2-5, the CDR3 gives the full variable domain: DGGITQSPKYLFRKEGQNVTLSCEQNLNHDAMYWYRQDPGQGLRLIYYSQIVNDFQKGDIAEGYSVSREKKESFPLTVTSAQKNPTAFYLCASSMARAETQYFGPGTRLLVL.